This T cell receptor beta chain was recovered during a study of T-cell memory formation after mild COVID-19. Study in general: Largely donor-specific sequence clusters came from a couple of donors. Study-level findings and limits: Of the contracting clones, CD4+ ones lay mainly in CM and EM, and CD8+ ones in EMRA. Clones that contracted from day 15 to 85 had balanced CD4/CD8; later expanders were CD4+ biased.

The CDR3 covers 13 residues. Trimming took 4 bases from V and 6 from J, leaving 11 bases between them. The V gene's germline CDR1 is SGHRS and CDR2 YFSETQ. Concerning this clonotype itself: What it recognizes is unknown.

TCR alpha and TCR beta cDNA libraries with sample barcodes and UMIs came from 5'RACE using constant-segment primers. TCRdb called the 5' RACE reads again in MiXCR, with one record for every CDR3 protein. The profile covers roughly 600,000 distinct CDR3 sequences, with roughly 18% appearing a single time and around 12% taken by the ten largest. Material for sequencing was PBMCs or a T cell subset sorted from them (not recorded which). This clonotype was sampled from an adult woman who had mild COVID-19 (a few samples of this study predate the infection). Cell type and time point are not known. The chain couples TRBV5-1 to TRBJ1-5; D unclear. The CDR3 nucleotides are TGCGCCAGCAGCCCGGAGTTAGGTCAGCCCCAGCATTTT. Its translation is CASSPELGQPQHF.